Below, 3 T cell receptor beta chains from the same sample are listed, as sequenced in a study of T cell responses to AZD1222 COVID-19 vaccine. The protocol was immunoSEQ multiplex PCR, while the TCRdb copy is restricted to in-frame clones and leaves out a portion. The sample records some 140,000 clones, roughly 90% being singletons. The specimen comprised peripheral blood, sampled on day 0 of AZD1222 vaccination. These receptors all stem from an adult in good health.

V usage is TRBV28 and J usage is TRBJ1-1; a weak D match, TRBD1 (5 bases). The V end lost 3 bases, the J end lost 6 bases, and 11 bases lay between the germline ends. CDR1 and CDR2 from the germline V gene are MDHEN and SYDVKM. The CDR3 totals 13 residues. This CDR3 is CASSFEGRAEAFF. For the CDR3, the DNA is TGTGCCAGCAGTTTTGAGGGACGCGCTGAAGCTTTCTTT.

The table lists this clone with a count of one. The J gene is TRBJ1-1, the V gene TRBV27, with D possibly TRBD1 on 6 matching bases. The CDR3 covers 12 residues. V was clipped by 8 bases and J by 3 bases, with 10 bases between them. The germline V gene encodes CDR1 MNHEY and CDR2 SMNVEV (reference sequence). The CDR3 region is CASGGGDTEAFF. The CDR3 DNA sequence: TGTGCCAGCGGAGGGGGGGACACTGAAGCTTTCTTT.

The CDR3 loop reads CASTGTGPGVGDTQYF. The DNA of the CDR3 is TGTGCCAGCACCGGGACAGGTCCTGGAGTGGGAGATACGCAGTATTTT. The J gene is TRBJ2-3, the V gene TRBV5-5, with 8 bases aligning to TRBD1. The germline V gene encodes CDR1 SGHKS and CDR2 YYEKEE (reference sequence). V shed 6 bases, J shed 5 bases, and the junction held 14 bases outside the gene matches. The CDR3 length is 16 residues. Together with reference TRBV5-5 and TRBJ2-3, the CDR3 gives the full variable domain: DAGVTQSPTHLIKTRGQQVTLRCSPISGHKSVSWYQQVLGQGPQFIFQYYEKEERGRGNFPDRFSARQFPNYSSELNVNALLLGDSALYLCASTGTGPGVGDTQYFGPGTRLTVL.